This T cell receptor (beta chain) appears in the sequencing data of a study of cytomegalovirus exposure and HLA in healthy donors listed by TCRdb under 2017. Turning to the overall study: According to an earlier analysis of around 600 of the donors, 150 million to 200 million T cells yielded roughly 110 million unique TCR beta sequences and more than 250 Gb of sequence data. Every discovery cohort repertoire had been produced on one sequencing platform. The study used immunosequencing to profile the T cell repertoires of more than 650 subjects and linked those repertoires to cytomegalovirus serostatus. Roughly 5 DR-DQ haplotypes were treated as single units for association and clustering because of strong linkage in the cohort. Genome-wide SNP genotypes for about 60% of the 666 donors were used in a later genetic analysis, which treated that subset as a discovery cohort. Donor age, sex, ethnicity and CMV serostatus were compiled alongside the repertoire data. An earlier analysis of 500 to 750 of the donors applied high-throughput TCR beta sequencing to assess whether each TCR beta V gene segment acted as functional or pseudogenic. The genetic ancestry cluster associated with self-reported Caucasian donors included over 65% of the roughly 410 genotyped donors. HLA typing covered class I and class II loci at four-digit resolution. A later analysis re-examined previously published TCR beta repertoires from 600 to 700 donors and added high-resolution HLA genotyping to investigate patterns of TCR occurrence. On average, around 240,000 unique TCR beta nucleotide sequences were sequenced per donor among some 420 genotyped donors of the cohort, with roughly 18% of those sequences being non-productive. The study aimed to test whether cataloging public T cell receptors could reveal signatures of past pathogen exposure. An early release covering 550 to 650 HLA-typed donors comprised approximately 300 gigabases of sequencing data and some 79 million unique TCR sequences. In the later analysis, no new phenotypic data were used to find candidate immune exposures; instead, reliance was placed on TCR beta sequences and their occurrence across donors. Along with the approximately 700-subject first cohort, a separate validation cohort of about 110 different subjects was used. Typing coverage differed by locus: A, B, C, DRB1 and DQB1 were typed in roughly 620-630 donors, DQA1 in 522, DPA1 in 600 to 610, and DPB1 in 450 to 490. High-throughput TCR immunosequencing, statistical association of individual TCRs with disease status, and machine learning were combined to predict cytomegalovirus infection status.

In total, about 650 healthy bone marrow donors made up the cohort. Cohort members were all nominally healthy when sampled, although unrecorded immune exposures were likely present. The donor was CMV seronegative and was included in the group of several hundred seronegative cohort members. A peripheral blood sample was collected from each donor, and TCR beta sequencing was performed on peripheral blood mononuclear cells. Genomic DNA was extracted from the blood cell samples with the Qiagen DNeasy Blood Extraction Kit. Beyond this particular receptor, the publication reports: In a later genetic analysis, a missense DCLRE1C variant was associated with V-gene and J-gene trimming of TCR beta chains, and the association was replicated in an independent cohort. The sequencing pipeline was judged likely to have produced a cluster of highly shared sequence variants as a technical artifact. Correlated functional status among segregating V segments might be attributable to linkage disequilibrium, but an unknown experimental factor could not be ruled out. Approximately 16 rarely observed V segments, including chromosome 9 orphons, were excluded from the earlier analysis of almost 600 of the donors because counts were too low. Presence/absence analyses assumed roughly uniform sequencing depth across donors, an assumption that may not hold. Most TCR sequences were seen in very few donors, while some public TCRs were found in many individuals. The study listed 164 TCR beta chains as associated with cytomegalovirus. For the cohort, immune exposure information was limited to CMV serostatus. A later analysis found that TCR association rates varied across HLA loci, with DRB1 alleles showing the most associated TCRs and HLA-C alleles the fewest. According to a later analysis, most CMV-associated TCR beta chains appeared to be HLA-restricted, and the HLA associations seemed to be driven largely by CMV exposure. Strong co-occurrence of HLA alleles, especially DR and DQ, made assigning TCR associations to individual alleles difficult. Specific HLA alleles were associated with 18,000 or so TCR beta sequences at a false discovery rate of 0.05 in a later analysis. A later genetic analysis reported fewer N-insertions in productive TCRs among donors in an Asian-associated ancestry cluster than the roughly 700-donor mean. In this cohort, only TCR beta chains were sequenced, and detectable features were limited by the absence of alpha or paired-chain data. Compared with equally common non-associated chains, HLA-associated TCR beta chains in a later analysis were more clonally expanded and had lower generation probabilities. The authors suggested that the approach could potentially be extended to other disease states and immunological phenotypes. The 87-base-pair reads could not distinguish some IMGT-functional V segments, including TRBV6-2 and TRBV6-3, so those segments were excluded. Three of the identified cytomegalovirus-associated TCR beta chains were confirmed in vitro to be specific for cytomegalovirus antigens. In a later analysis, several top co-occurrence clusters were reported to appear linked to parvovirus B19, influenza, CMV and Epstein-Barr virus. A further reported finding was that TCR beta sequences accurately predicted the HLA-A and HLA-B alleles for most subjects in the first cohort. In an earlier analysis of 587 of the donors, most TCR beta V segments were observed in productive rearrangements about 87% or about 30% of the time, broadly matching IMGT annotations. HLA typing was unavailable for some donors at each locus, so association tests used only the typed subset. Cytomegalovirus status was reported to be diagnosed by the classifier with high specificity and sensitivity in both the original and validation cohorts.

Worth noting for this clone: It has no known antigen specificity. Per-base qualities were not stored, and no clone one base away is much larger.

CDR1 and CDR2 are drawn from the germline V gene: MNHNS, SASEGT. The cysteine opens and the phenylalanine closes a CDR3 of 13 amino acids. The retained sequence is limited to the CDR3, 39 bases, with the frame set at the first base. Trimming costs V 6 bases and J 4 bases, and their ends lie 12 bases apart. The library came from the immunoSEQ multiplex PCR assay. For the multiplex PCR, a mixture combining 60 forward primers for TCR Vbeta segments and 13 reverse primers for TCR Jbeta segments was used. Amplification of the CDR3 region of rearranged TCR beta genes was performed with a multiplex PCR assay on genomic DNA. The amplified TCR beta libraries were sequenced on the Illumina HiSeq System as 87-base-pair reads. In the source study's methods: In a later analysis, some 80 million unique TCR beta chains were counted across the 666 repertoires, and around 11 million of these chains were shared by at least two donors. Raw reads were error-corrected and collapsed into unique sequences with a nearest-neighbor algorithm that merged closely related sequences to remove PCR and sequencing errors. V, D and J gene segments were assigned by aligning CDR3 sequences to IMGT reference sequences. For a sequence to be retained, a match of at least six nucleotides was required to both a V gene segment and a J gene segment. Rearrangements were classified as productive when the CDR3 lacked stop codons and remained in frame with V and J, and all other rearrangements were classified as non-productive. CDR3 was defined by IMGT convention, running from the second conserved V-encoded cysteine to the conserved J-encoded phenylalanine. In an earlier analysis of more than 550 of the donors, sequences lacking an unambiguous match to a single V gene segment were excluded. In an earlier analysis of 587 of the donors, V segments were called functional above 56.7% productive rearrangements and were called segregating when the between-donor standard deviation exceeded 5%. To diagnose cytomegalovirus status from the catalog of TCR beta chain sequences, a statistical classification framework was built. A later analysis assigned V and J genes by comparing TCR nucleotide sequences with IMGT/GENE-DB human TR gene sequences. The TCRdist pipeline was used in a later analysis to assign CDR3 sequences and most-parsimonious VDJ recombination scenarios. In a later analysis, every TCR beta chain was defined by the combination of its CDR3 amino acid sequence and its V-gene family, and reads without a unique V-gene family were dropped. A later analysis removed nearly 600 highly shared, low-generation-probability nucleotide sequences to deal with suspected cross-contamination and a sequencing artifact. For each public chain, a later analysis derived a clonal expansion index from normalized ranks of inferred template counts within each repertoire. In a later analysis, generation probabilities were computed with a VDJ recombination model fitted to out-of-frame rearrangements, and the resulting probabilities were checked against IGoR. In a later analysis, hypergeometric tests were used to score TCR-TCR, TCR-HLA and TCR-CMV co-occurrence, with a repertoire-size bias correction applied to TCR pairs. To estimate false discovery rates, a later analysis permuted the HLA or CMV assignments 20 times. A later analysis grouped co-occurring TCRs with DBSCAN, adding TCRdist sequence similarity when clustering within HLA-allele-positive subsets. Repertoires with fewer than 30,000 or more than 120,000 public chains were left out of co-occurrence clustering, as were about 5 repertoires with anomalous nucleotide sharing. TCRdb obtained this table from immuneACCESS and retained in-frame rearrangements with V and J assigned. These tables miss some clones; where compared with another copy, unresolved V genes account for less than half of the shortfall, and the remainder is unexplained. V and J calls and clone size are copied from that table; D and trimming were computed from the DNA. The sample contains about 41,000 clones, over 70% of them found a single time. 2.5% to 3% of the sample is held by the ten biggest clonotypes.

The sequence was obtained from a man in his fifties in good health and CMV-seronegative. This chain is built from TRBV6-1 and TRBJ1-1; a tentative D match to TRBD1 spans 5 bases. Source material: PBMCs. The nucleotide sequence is TGTGCCAGCAGCAGATGGGGGGTCACTGAAGCTTTCTTT. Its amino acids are CASSRWGVTEAFF.